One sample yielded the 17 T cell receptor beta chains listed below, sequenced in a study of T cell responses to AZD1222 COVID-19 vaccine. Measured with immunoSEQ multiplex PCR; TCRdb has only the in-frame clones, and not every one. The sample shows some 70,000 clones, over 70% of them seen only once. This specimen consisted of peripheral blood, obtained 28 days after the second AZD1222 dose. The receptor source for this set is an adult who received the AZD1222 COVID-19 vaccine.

The CDR3 DNA reads as TGTGCCATCAGTGAGAGGTGGCGGGAGAATGAGCAGTTCTTC. Translated, it gives CAISERWRENEQFF. V usage is TRBV10-3 and J usage is TRBJ2-1, with TRBD2 matching 7 bases. The germline V gene encodes CDR1 ENHRY and CDR2 SYGVKD. J lost 7 bases, V lost 2 bases, and 5 bases had no gene match. This CDR3 has 14 amino acids.

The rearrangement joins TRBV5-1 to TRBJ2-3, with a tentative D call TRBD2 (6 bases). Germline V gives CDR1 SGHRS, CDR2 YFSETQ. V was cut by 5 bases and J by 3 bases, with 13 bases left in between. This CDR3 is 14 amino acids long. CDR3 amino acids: CASRAGQGTDTQYF. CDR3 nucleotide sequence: TGCGCCAGCAGGGCGGGGCAGGGAACAGATACGCAGTATTTT.

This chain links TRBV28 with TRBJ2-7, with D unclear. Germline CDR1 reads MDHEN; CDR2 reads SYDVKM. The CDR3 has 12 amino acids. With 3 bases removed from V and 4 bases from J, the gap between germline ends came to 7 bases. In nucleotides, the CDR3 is TGTGCCAGCAGTTTGACACTTTACGAGCAGTACTTC. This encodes CASSLTLYEQYF.

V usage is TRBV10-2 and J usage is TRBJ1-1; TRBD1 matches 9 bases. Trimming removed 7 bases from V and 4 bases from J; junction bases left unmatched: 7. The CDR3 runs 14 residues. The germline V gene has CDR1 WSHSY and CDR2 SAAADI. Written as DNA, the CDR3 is TGCGCCAGCACAAAAAGACAGGGGGTCACTGAAGCTTTCTTT. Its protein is CASTKRQGVTEAFF.

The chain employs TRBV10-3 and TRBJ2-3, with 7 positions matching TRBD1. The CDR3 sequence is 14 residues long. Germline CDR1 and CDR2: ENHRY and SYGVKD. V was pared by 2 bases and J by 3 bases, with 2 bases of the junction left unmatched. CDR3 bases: TGTGCCATCAGTGAGGACAGGGTTACAGATACGCAGTATTTT. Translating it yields CAISEDRVTDTQYF.

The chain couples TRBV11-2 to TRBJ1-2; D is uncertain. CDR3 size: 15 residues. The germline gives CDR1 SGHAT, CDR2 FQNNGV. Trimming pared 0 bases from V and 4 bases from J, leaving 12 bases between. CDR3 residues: CASSLEWGPSYGYTF. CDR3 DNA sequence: TGTGCCAGCAGCTTAGAGTGGGGTCCGAGCTATGGCTACACCTTC.

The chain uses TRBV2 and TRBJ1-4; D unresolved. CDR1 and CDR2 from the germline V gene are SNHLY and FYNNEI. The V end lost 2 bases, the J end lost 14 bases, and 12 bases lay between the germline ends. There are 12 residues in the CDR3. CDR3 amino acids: CASSETRGGLFF. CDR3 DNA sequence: TGTGCCAGCAGTGAAACCCGCGGTGGGCTGTTTTTT.

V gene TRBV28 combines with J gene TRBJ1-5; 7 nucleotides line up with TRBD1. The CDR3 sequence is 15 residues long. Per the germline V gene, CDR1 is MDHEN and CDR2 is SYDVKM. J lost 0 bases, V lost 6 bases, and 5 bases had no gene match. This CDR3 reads CASSHRGLSNQPQHF. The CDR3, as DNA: TGTGCCAGCAGCCACAGGGGACTTAGCAATCAGCCCCAGCATTTT.

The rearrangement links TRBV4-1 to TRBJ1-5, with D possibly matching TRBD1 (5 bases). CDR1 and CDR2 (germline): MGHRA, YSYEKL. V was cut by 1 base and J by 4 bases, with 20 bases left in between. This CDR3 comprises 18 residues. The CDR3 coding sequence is TGCGCCAGCAGCCAAGGTTTTCTGCGGCCAGGGCTAAATCAGCCCCAGCATTTT. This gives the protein CASSQGFLRPGLNQPQHF.

The CDR3 region has the DNA TGTGCCAGCAGCTTAGTACGACTAGCGGGCATTTCACGTGAGCAGTTCTTC. Translating it yields CASSLVRLAGISREQFF. The V gene is TRBV7-8, the J gene TRBJ2-1, with TRBD2 matching over 10 bases. The V and J ends lost 1 base and 9 bases, in that order; junction bases with no gene match: 12. CDR1 is SGHVS, CDR2 FQNEAQ, per germline. This CDR3 contains 17 residues. Filled out from reference TRBV7-8 and TRBJ2-1, the complete variable domain reads GAGVSQSPRYKVAKRGQDVALRCDPISGHVSLFWYQQALGQGPEFLTYFQNEAQLDKSGLPSDRFFAERPEGSVSTLKIQRTQQEDSAVYLCASSLVRLAGISREQFFGPGTRLTVL.

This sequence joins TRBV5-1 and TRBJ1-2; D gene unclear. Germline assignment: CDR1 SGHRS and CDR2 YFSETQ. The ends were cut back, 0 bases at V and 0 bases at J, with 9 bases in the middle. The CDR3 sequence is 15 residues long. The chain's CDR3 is CASSLGSLANYGYTF. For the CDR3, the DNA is TGCGCCAGCAGCTTGGGGAGTCTCGCTAACTATGGCTACACCTTC.

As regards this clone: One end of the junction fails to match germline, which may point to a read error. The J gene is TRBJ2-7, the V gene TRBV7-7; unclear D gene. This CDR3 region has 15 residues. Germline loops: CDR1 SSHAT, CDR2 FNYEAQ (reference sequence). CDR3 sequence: CASSRDLGFTYEQYF. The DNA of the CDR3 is TGTGCTAGCAGCAGAGACTTGGGGTTTACCTACGAGCAGTACTTC.

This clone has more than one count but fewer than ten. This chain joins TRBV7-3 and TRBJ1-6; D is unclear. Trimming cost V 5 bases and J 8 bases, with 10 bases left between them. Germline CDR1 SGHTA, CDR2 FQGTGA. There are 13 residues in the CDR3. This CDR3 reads CASSPTDDSPLHF. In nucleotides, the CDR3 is TGTGCCAGCAGCCCGACTGATGATTCACCCCTCCACTTT.

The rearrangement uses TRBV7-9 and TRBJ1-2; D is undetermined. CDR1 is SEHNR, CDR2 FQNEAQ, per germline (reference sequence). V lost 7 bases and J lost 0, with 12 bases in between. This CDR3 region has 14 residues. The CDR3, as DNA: TGTGCCAGCACCCCCGGGCAGCCTAACTATGGCTACACCTTC. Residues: CASTPGQPNYGYTF.

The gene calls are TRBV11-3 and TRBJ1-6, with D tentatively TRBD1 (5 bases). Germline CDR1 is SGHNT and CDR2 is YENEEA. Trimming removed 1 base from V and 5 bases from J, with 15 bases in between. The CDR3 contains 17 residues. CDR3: CASSLGKTVGDNSPLHF. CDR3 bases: TGTGCCAGCAGCTTAGGAAAGACAGTTGGTGATAATTCACCCCTCCACTTT.

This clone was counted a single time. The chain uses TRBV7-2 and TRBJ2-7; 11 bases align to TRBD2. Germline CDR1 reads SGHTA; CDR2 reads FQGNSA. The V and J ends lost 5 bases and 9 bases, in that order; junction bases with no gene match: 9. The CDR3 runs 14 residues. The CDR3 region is CASSPGTSGRRQYF. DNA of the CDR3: TGTGCCAGCAGCCCCGGGACTAGCGGCCGGAGGCAGTACTTC.

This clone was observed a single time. CDR3 sequence (DNA): TGTGCCAGCAGCTTTGGGGGGCTGGGAAGCAATCAGCCCCAGCATTTT. Amino acids: CASSFGGLGSNQPQHF. This chain joins TRBV7-9 and TRBJ1-5, with a possible D match to TRBD1 (6 bases). Germline CDR1 SEHNR, CDR2 FQNEAQ (reference sequence). CDR3 length equals 16 residues. Trimming pared 3 bases from V and 1 base from J, leaving 13 bases between.